What follows describes a single TCR beta chain. Antigen specificity is unknown. This entry comes from a study of CD4 T cells in relation to SARS-CoV-2 and coronaviruses. The wider study: The restricting HLA molecule for shared crossreactive spike epitopes was mapped.

Assay: immunoSEQ multiplex PCR; the TCRdb copy retains only in-frame clones and omits some. The repertoire holds 35,000 or so clones, with around 77% as singletons. Between the trimmed V and J ends, which lost 0 bases and 5 bases, there was a span of 6 bases. The CDR3 sequence is 13 residues long. In germline, CDR1 is SGHRS, CDR2 YFSETQ. This clonotype was obtained from an adult with COVID-19. The J gene is TRBJ2-1, the V gene TRBV5-1; no definite D call. Sequencing input: memory CD4+ T cells from PBMCs, cultured in vitro. The CDR3 loop reads CASSLATNNEQFF. DNA for the CDR3: TGCGCCAGCAGCTTGGCCACAAACAATGAGCAGTTCTTC.